This TCR beta chain was sequenced for a study of T cells after yellow fever vaccination. With 3 bases removed from V and 1 base from J, the gap between germline ends came to 0 bases. CDR3 length equals 11 residues. CDR1 is SGHDN, CDR2 FVKESK, per germline. One entry per CDR3 protein results from TCRdb running MiXCR on the 5' RACE reads. This sample carries 45,000 to 60,000 distinct CDR3 sequences, 6.5% to 8.5% of them seen once, and the ten largest clones take approximately 24%. This chain connects TRBV14 to TRBJ1-1; D ambiguous. The material sequenced was CD8+ T cells not binding an NS4B(214-222) dextramer, sorted from PBMCs, taken approximately 47 days after the first yellow fever vaccination. The TCR originated in a man younger than 35 who received the YFV17D yellow fever vaccine. CDR3 DNA: TGTGCCAGCAGCCAGAACACTGAAGCTTTCTTT. As protein: CASSQNTEAFF. The whole variable domain, remainder taken from reference TRBV14 and TRBJ1-1, is EAGVTQFPSHSVIEKGQTVTLRCDPISGHDNLYWYRRVMGKEIKFLLHFVKESKQDESGMPNNRFLAERTGGTYSTLKVQPAELEDSGVYFCASSQNTEAFFGQGTRLTVV.